The subject of this entry is one T cell receptor (beta chain). Its antigen has not been determined. No base qualities exist here, and no much larger clone lies one base off it. The data are from a study of T cell responses to AZD1222 COVID-19 vaccine (dated by TCRdb to about 2021). Some background on the complete study: TCR sequencing covered 230 to 250 trial participants: approximately 200 given two doses of AZD1222 and 26 given two doses of MenACWY control vaccine. Trial participants were enrolled by age into 18-55, 56-69 and 70-plus year subgroups, with approximately 150, 30 and 60 TCR-sequenced participants respectively.

In the paper's terms, the time point label means: baseline before first vaccination. In light of the paper, this sample's treatment or condition label describes: meningococcal conjugate vaccine given as trial control. Vaccinee samples were obtained from the UK trials COV001 and COV002, which included a single-blind randomized controlled phase 2/3 trial of AZD1222 (ChAdOx1 nCoV-19) in healthy adults. For TCRbeta chain sequencing, PBMC samples were collected from trial participants at day 0 and at day 28 after the second dose. The CDR3 regions of human TCRbeta chains were subjected to immunosequencing. From the authors' description of their analysis: Repertoire TCRs were matched against a reference library of SARS-CoV-2-specific TCRs generated with the MIRA antigen-specificity platform. Breadth meant the fraction of unique TCRs that were SARS-CoV-2-associated, whereas depth meant the fraction of total T cells that were SARS-CoV-2-associated. Using the MIRA data, each spike-specific TCR was mapped to the spike region that the TCR reacts to and placed in a CD4 or CD8 class. Log10-transformed breadth and depth values were compared by one-way ANOVA with Sidak's multiple comparisons tests. What TCRdb holds here is the immuneACCESS table cut down to in-frame rearrangements. Part of the clones is not present; checked against another copy, under half of the missing clones reflect an unresolved V gene, and the others are unexplained. V and J calls and clone size come straight from that table; D and trimming were deduced from the DNA. Across this sample there are roughly 140,000 clones, with 75% to 90% seen only once. Roughly 4.3% of the sample is held by the ten biggest clonotypes.

There are 12 amino acids in the CDR3, from cysteine to phenylalanine inclusive. Left in the record is the CDR3 DNA by itself, 36 bases read in frame from the first base. The germline V gene (reference sequence) supplies CDR1 SEHNR and CDR2 FQNEAQ. Cut back by 2 bases and 8 bases, the V and J ends lie 9 bases apart. What the research found in general, with its limitations: In the small 56-69-year group, the increase in depth fell short of significance, most likely because of low power. Vaccine-associated CD4 TCRs spanned the whole spike protein, with dominant responses in regions 160-218 and 743-854. Conclusions about previously exposed vaccinees were limited because only five to seven AZD1222 recipients were SARS-CoV-2 seropositive at baseline. Because no samples from the day 14 peak response were available, repertoires could be characterized only after the peak T cell response. After two AZD1222 doses, both the breadth and the depth of spike-specific TCRs were significantly higher than at day 0 and than in MenACWY recipients. Participants were mostly white British, with more females than males. The authors suggested clonal diversity may have been underestimated. Reportedly, almost half of the unique spike-specific TCRs recognized epitopes lying outside the regions that are mutated in the B.1.351 and B.1.1.7 variants.

The input for sequencing was peripheral blood, taken on day 0 of MenACWY control vaccination. The clonotype was recovered from an adult in good health. The chain is made from TRBV7-9 and TRBJ1-2; too little of a D gene remains to name it. The DNA reads as follows: TGTGCCAGCAGCTTATTACCCCGGGGCTACACCTTC. Translated, it reads CASSLLPRGYTF.